The 32 T cell receptor beta chains given below trace back to one sample, sequenced in a study of blood T cell repertoires in COVID-19. Sequenced by immunoSEQ multiplex PCR; TCRdb stores in-frame clones only, minus some. This sample has around 30,000 clones, with 90% found just once. The sample consisted of peripheral blood. These receptor sequences come from a man aged 65-85 years with active or convalescent COVID-19.

This sequence joins TRBV5-1 and TRBJ1-2; D may be TRBD1 (5 bases). Looked up from germline, CDR1 is SGHRS and CDR2 is YFSETQ. There are 16 residues in the CDR3. With 5 bases removed from V and 8 bases from J, the gap between germline ends came to 25 bases. The CDR3 spells CASRPTSGVRAPGYTF. The CDR3 coding sequence is TGCGCCAGCAGACCAACCTCGGGGGTTCGTGCCCCAGGCTACACCTTC.

The chain employs TRBV7-3 and TRBJ1-2; D not certain. The CDR3 sequence is 12 residues long. Looked up from germline, CDR1 is SGHTA and CDR2 is FQGTGA. Deletions cut 2 bases from V and 7 bases from J, with 8 bases between. The CDR3 region is CASSLRGSGYTF. In DNA form, the CDR3 reads TGTGCCAGCAGCTTACGGGGTAGTGGCTACACCTTC.

In its sample, this clone was seen once. The CDR3 region has the DNA TGCAGCCCCGAGTGGCAGGGAGAGCAGTTCTTC. Translated: CSPEWQGEQFF. The chain recombines TRBV29-1 with TRBJ2-1; TRBD1 might be the D (5 bases). This CDR3 has 11 residues. Per germline, CDR1 SQVTM and CDR2 ANQGSEA. Trimming pared 8 bases from V and 10 bases from J, leaving 15 bases between.

The chain recombines TRBV27 with TRBJ1-2; 7 bases map to TRBD1. V shed 3 bases, J shed 7 bases, and the junction held 5 bases outside the gene matches. The germline CDR1 and CDR2 sequences are MNHEY and SMNVEV (reference sequence). This CDR3 contains 13 residues. The CDR3 loop is CASSFTGAVGYTF. The CDR3, as DNA: TGTGCCAGCAGTTTTACAGGGGCTGTTGGCTACACCTTC.

V gene TRBV27 combines with J gene TRBJ1-5, with TRBD1 matching over 8 bases. The CDR3 contains 14 residues. With V trimmed by 0 bases and J by 5 bases, 0 bases remained unmatched. Germline CDR1 MNHEY, CDR2 SMNVEV (reference sequence). The CDR3 sequence is CASSLSDRDQPQHF. In DNA form, the CDR3 reads TGTGCCAGCAGTTTATCGGACAGGGATCAGCCCCAGCATTTT.

The chain couples TRBV5-1 to TRBJ2-1; weak D call: TRBD1 (5 bases). The germline V gene encodes CDR1 SGHRS and CDR2 YFSETQ. Trimming removed 4 bases at V and 2 bases at J, with 13 bases between. This CDR3 contains 15 residues. The CDR3 DNA follows: TGCGCCAGCAGCCCCACTGGGGCTACCTACAATGAGCAGTTCTTC. Residues: CASSPTGATYNEQFF.

This clone was detected once. The V gene is TRBV7-2, the J gene TRBJ2-7, with D possibly matching TRBD1 (6 bases). Per the germline V gene, CDR1 is SGHTA and CDR2 is FQGNSA. CDR3 length: 13 amino acids. Deletions cut 6 bases from V and 2 bases from J, with 11 bases between. For the CDR3, the DNA is TGTGCCAGCAGATATACAGGGACCTACGAGCAGTACTTC. Amino acids: CASRYTGTYEQYF.

This clone was counted only a few times. The chain combines TRBV6-2 or TRBV6-3 with TRBJ1-1; maybe TRBD1 (6 bases). Per germline, CDR1 MNHEY and CDR2 SVGEGT. The CDR3 is made up of 12 amino acids. The V end was cut by 4 bases, the J end by 5 bases, with 8 bases between. The CDR3 bases are TGTGCCAGCAGTTCAGGGGAAACTGAAGCTTTCTTT. Protein sequence: CASSSGETEAFF.

This clone showed up just a few times. The J gene is TRBJ1-1, the V gene TRBV7-9, with D possibly matching TRBD1 (6 bases). The CDR3 runs to 16 residues. Germline values: CDR1 SEHNR, CDR2 FQNEAQ (reference sequence). V gave up 4 bases and J gave up 7 bases, with 22 bases separating them. CDR3 sequence reads: CASSSFRGPQGLEAFF. The CDR3 DNA sequence: TGTGCCAGCAGCTCTTTCCGGGGACCTCAGGGGCTTGAAGCTTTCTTT.

The chain links TRBV2 to TRBJ2-7, with D tentatively TRBD1 (6 bases). V dropped 6 bases and J dropped 0 bases, with 9 bases sitting between them. In germline, CDR1 is SNHLY, CDR2 FYNNEI. The CDR3 sequence is 13 residues long. For the CDR3, the DNA is TGTGCCAGCAGGGACAGCAACTCCTACGAGCAGTACTTC. The encoded protein is CASRDSNSYEQYF.

The J gene is TRBJ2-2, the V gene TRBV9; 9 bases line up with TRBD2. The length of the CDR3 is 17 residues. With V trimmed by 0 bases and J by 0 bases, 3 bases remained unmatched. CDR1 is SGDLS and CDR2 is YYNGEE in the germline V gene. The CDR3: CASSVVASGANTGELFF. CDR3 in DNA: TGTGCCAGCAGCGTAGTGGCTAGCGGGGCGAACACCGGGGAGCTGTTTTTT. Filled out from reference TRBV9 and TRBJ2-2, the complete variable domain reads DSGVTQTPKHLITATGQRVTLRCSPRSGDLSVYWYQQSLDQGLQFLIQYYNGEERAKGNILERFSAQQFPDLHSELNLSSLELGDSALYFCASSVVASGANTGELFFGEGSRLTVL.

The V gene is TRBV5-1, the J gene TRBJ2-3; possibly TRBD2 for D (6 bases). The germline V gene has CDR1 SGHRS and CDR2 YFSETQ. V lost 0 bases and J lost 9, with 14 bases in between. This CDR3 has 14 amino acids. CDR3 in DNA: TGCGCCAGCAGCTTGGCAGGAGGGGCACAGACGCAGTATTTT. It specifies CASSLAGGAQTQYF.

V usage is TRBV6-6 and J usage is TRBJ1-3; 7 bases match TRBD1. The CDR3 runs to 12 residues. J gave up 4 bases and V 7 bases, and 1 base lay outside the gene matches. Germline loops: CDR1 MNHNY, CDR2 SVGAGI (reference sequence). DNA of the CDR3: TGTGCCAGCAACAGGGGCGGAAACACCATATATTTT. Residues: CASNRGGNTIYF.

The CDR3 loop is CASSTGISGMGTGELFF. The CDR3 region has the DNA TGCGCCAGCAGCACGGGGATTAGCGGGATGGGCACCGGGGAGCTGTTTTTT. The rearrangement uses TRBV5-1 and TRBJ2-2, with 8 bases that match TRBD2. V was pared by 4 bases and J by 4 bases, with 12 bases of the junction left unmatched. CDR3 length: 17 residues. Germline V gene lookup returns CDR1 SGHRS and CDR2 YFSETQ.

The chain carries TRBV30 and TRBJ1-4; TRBD1 aligns across 7 bases. The CDR3 runs 14 residues. J was trimmed by 7 bases and V by 1 base; bases with no gene match: 6. CDR1 GTSNPN and CDR2 SVGIG come from the germline V gene (reference sequence). The CDR3 nucleotides are TGTGCCTGGAGTGAAGGGGGCAGGGTTGAAAAACTGTTTTTT. Its protein product is CAWSEGGRVEKLFF.

The chain employs TRBV2 and TRBJ2-7, with 8 bases identical to TRBD2. The CDR3 has 14 amino acids. V was clipped by 9 bases and J by 0 bases; unmatched bases: 7. The germline V gene has CDR1 SNHLY and CDR2 FYNNEI. CDR3 in DNA: TGTGCCAGTCATTCCGGGACTAGCTCCTACGAGCAGTACGTC. Translated, it gives CASHSGTSSYEQYV.

On this clone: This specimen includes other DNA sequences encoding the same CDR3. The chain joins TRBV7-6 to TRBJ2-5; D is ambiguous. This CDR3 has 11 amino acids. V lost 5 bases and J lost 5, with 6 bases in between. Germline V CDR1 and CDR2: SGHVS, FNYEAQ. Here the CDR3 reads CASSPGETQYF. The CDR3 region has the DNA TGTGCCAGCAGCCCCGGGGAGACCCAGTACTTC.

This chain joins TRBV5-1 and TRBJ1-2; 9 bases fit TRBD1. Per germline, CDR1 SGHRS and CDR2 YFSETQ. The CDR3 is 16 amino acids. With 2 bases clipped from V and 4 bases from J, the junction kept 9 bases outside the gene matches. The chain's CDR3 is CASSLGQGQGVYGYTF. Written as DNA, the CDR3 is TGCGCCAGCAGCTTAGGGCAGGGACAGGGAGTCTATGGCTACACCTTC. Variable domain in full (rest from reference TRBV5-1 and TRBJ1-2): KAGVTQTPRYLIKTRGQQVTLSCSPISGHRSVSWYQQTPGQGLQFLFEYFSETQRNKGNFPGRFSGRQFSNSRSEMNVSTLELGDSALYLCASSLGQGQGVYGYTFGSGTRLTVV.

The chain recombines TRBV18 with TRBJ1-6, with TRBD1 matching over 7 bases. This CDR3 has 13 residues. The germline V gene has CDR1 KGHSH and CDR2 LQKENI. The junction had 0 bases not matched to a gene; V was cut back by 2 bases and J by 8 bases. The CDR3 sequence is CASSPDRDSPLHF. In DNA, the CDR3 is TGTGCCAGCTCACCAGACAGGGATTCACCCCTCCACTTT.

The rearrangement uses TRBV5-3 and TRBJ2-1; D might be TRBD1 (5 bases). TRBV5-3 is designated an ORF whose function remains uncertain. This CDR3 region has 16 residues. V lost 4 bases, J lost 5 bases, and 19 bases lay in between. The CDR3 loop is CARSLRQGREDNEQFF. CDR3 nucleotide sequence: TGTGCCAGAAGCCTAAGGCAGGGCAGGGAAGACAATGAGCAGTTCTTC.

This chain connects TRBV27 to TRBJ2-3; D might be TRBD1 (6 bases). Trimming took 3 bases from V and 5 from J, leaving 12 bases between them. This CDR3 contains 14 residues. Germline CDR1 is MNHEY and CDR2 is SMNVEV (reference sequence). CDR3 residues: CASSFGQKKDTQYF. As DNA, the CDR3 is TGTGCCAGCAGTTTCGGACAGAAGAAAGATACGCAGTATTTT.

This chain connects TRBV27 to TRBJ2-3, with TRBD2 as a possible D gene (5 bases). Looked up from germline, CDR1 is MNHEY and CDR2 is SMNVEV (reference sequence). The CDR3 has 17 amino acids. V lost 2 bases, J lost 1 base, and 16 bases lay in between. The CDR3 loop is CASSLREPSRRTDTQYF. DNA of the CDR3: TGTGCCAGCAGTTTACGAGAGCCTAGCCGACGCACAGATACGCAGTATTTT.

The chain links TRBV9 to TRBJ2-2, with D possibly matching TRBD1 (6 bases). The germline CDR1 and CDR2 sequences are SGDLS and YYNGEE. This CDR3 region has 16 residues. Trimming removed 3 bases at V and 3 bases at J, with 15 bases between. CDR3 DNA: TGTGCCAGCAGCGGATTTCCGGGACAACACACCGGGGAGCTGTTTTTT. It yields the protein CASSGFPGQHTGELFF.

The V call is TRBV5-1, the J call TRBJ2-3; the D gene is possibly TRBD2 (5 bases). Germline loops: CDR1 SGHRS, CDR2 YFSETQ. The CDR3 has 16 amino acids. Trimming took 0 bases from V and 0 from J, leaving 11 bases between them. CDR3 in DNA: TGCGCCAGCAGCTTGGGACTACAGATTAGCACAGATACGCAGTATTTT. Its protein is CASSLGLQISTDTQYF.

V is TRBV10-1 and J is TRBJ2-1; D gene unclear. Germline lookup yields CDR1 WNHNN and CDR2 SYGVQD (reference sequence). CDR3 length: 13 residues. The V end lost 2 bases, the J end lost 9 bases, and 11 bases lay between the germline ends. The CDR3 region has the DNA TGCGCCAGCAGTGAGCTGAGAACCGGTGAGCAGTTCTTC. Translation: CASSELRTGEQFF.

This chain connects TRBV29-1 to TRBJ1-4, with D perhaps TRBD1 (5 bases). This CDR3 contains 14 residues. In germline, CDR1 is SQVTM, CDR2 ANQGSEA. V shed 6 bases and J shed 6 bases, with 17 bases lying between them. CDR3 nucleotide sequence: TGCAGCGTGGGGGGTAGTACCCGGGATGAAAAACTGTTTTTT. It specifies CSVGGSTRDEKLFF. Full variable domain (outside the CDR3, taken from reference TRBV29-1 and TRBJ1-4): SAVISQKPSRDICQRGTSLTIQCQVDSQVTMMFWYRQQPGQSLTLIATANQGSEATYESGFVIDKFPISRPNLTFSTLTVSNMSPEDSSIYLCSVGGSTRDEKLFFGSGTQLSVL.

V usage is TRBV6-5 and J usage is TRBJ1-6; 9 positions match TRBD1. With 0 bases clipped from V and 7 bases from J, the junction kept 1 base outside the gene matches. Germline V gene lookup returns CDR1 MNHEY and CDR2 SVGAGI. CDR3 length equals 15 residues. The CDR3 nucleotides read TGTGCCAGCAGTTACTCCGGGACAGGGAATTCACCCCTCCACTTT. It translates to CASSYSGTGNSPLHF.

The genes are TRBV6-1 and TRBJ1-3; D is perhaps TRBD1 (5 bases). V lost 0 bases and J 2 bases, leaving 11 bases between the germline ends. Germline lookup yields CDR1 MNHNS and CDR2 SASEGT. This CDR3 contains 16 residues. Here the CDR3 DNA reads TGTGCCAGCAGTGAAGCGCAGTACAGGACTGGAAACACCATATATTTT. Protein product: CASSEAQYRTGNTIYF.

The chain carries TRBV6-5 and TRBJ1-1, with D perhaps TRBD1 (6 bases). The V gene's germline CDR1 is MNHEY and CDR2 SVGAGI. The CDR3 sequence is 14 residues long. V lost 6 bases and J 6 bases, leaving 17 bases between the germline ends. The CDR3 DNA sequence: TGTGCCAGCAGAGCAGATCAGGGGAGCGCTGAAGCTTTCTTT. Amino acids: CASRADQGSAEAFF.

This sequence joins TRBV5-6 and TRBJ2-7; 8 bases are a match to TRBD1. Germline assignment: CDR1 SGHDT and CDR2 YYEEEE. Trimming removed 3 bases from V and 0 bases from J; junction bases left unmatched: 5. CDR3 size: 15 residues. CDR3 amino acids: CASSWGDRSSYEQYF. The CDR3 coding sequence is TGTGCCAGCAGCTGGGGGGACAGGAGCTCCTACGAGCAGTACTTC.

The rearrangement joins TRBV7-2 to TRBJ2-7; 9 bases match TRBD2. This CDR3 is 14 amino acids long. The V and J ends lost 5 bases and 2 bases, in that order; junction bases with no gene match: 4. Germline V lookup: CDR1 SGHTA, CDR2 FQGNSA. The CDR3 sequence is CASSTQRGAYEQYF. As DNA, the CDR3 is TGTGCCAGCAGCACACAGCGGGGGGCCTACGAGCAGTACTTC.

The chain has TRBV11-2 and TRBJ1-4; 7 bases match TRBD1. Germline V gene sequence: CDR1 SGHAT, CDR2 FQNNGV. With 5 bases clipped from V and 12 bases from J, the junction kept 18 bases outside the gene matches. CDR3 length: 16 amino acids. The CDR3 DNA reads TGTGCCAGCAGCACCCTTTGGGGTGCCGATCAGGGGGAACTGTTTTTT. It yields the protein CASSTLWGADQGELFF.